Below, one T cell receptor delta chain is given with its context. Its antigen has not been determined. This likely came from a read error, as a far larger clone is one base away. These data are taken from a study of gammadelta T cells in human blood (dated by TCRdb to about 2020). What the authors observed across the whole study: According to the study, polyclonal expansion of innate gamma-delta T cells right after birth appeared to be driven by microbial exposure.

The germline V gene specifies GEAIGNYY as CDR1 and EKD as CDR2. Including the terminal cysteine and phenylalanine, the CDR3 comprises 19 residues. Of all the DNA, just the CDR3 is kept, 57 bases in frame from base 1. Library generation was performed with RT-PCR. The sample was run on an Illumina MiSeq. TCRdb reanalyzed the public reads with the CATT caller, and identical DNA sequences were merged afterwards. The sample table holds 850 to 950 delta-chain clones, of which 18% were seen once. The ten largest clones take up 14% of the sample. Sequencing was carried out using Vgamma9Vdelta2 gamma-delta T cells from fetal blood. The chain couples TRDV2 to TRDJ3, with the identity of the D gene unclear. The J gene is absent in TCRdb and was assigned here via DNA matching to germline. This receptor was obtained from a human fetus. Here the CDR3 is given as CACDTVGSSEVGTLRRMFF. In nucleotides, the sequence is TGTGCCTGTGACACCGTAGGGAGCTCCGAGGTTGGGACCCTCCGACGGATGTTTTTC.